This T cell receptor beta chain was found in a study of blood T cell repertoires in COVID-19. This clone appeared once. The protocol was immunoSEQ multiplex PCR, while the TCRdb copy is restricted to in-frame clones and leaves out a portion. This table holds around 250,000 clones, over 75% found once. The clonotype originates from a human donor in a cohort sampled during active COVID-19. The sequenced sample consisted of peripheral blood.

CDR3 amino acids: CASSMIQGLGYGYTF. The CDR3 DNA is TGTGCCAGTAGTATGATCCAGGGGCTCGGCTATGGCTACACCTTC. The rearrangement uses TRBV19 and TRBJ1-2; D is possibly TRBD1 (6 bases). CDR1 and CDR2 (germline): LNHDA, SQIVND (reference sequence). CDR3 length: 15 residues. With 3 bases removed from V and 4 bases from J, the gap between germline ends came to 15 bases.